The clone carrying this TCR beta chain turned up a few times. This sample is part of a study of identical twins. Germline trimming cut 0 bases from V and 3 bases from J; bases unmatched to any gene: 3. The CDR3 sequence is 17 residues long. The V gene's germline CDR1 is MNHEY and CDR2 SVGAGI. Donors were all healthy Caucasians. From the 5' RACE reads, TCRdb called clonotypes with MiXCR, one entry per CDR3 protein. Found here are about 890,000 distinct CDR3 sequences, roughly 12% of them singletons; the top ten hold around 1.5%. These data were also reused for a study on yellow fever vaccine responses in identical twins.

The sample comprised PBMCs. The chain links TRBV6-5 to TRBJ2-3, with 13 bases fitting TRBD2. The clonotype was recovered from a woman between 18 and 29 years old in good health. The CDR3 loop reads CASSYSELAGGTDTQYF. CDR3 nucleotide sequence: TGTGCCAGCAGTTACTCGGAACTAGCGGGAGGGACAGATACGCAGTATTTT.